This T cell receptor beta chain was profiled in a study of beta chain features in type 1 diabetes. The isolated RNA, all of it, was reverse transcribed, so expressed TCRB transcripts were what got sequenced. Profiled with immunoSEQ multiplex PCR; TCRdb holds only in-frame clones, not every one. Here the sample spans 250,000 to 350,000 clones, about 15% being singletons. The CDR3 has 14 amino acids. Germline loops: CDR1 GTSNPN, CDR2 SVGIG (reference sequence). V lost 2 bases, J lost 8 bases, and 5 bases stayed unmatched. Without exception, sorted populations had purity beyond 95%. This clone has a handful of counts. Its antigen is not known. Study-wide findings and caveats: The cDNA sequencing approach could over-represent high-TCR-expressing cells. Naive, central memory and Treg TCRB repertoires seemed to resemble each other more closely in patients than they did in healthy donors. Shortening that was moderate but significant affected the TCRB CDR3s of Type 1 diabetes patients in all four CD4+ subsets.

The sample consisted of naive CD4+ T cells from blood. The rearrangement joins TRBV30 to TRBJ1-4; 10 bases line up with TRBD1. The TCR originated in a man between 18 and 35 years old with type 1 diabetes. The CDR3 nucleotides read TGTGCCTGGAGTACCGGGACAGGGGCCGAAAAACTGTTTTTT. It is translated as CAWSTGTGAEKLFF.